This T cell receptor (beta chain) is drawn from a study of cytomegalovirus exposure and HLA in healthy donors (dated by TCRdb to 2017 to 2019). Concerning the study at large: According to an earlier analysis of 587 of the donors, 150 million to 200 million T cells yielded roughly 100 million unique TCR beta sequences and around 280 Gb of sequence data. To predict cytomegalovirus infection status, the study combined high-throughput TCR immunosequencing, statistical association of individual TCRs with disease status, and machine learning. Across approximately 420 genotyped donors of the cohort, an average of about 200,000 unique TCR beta nucleotide sequences per donor were sequenced, and 15% to 20% of those sequences were non-productive. Typing coverage differed by locus: A, B, C, DRB1 and DQB1 were typed in roughly 620-630 donors, DQA1 in about 550, DPA1 in 600 to 610, and DPB1 in about 450. Every repertoire in the discovery cohort had been generated on one and the same sequencing platform. In a later genetic analysis, genome-wide SNP genotypes for about 65% of the roughly 670 donors were used, and that subset was treated as a discovery cohort. Donor age, sex, ethnicity and CMV serostatus were compiled alongside the repertoire data. The study aimed to test whether cataloging public T cell receptors could reveal signatures of past pathogen exposure. The study used immunosequencing to profile the T cell repertoires of 666 subjects and linked those repertoires to cytomegalovirus serostatus. HLA typing included class I and class II loci at four-digit resolution. Rather than drawing on any new phenotypic data, the later analysis identified candidate immune exposures from TCR beta sequences and the way those sequences occurred across donors. A separate validation cohort of roughly 110 different subjects was used in addition to the approximately 610-subject first cohort. Roughly 310 gigabases of sequencing data and approximately 93 million unique TCR sequences were included in an early release covering roughly 600 HLA-typed donors. A later analysis re-analyzed previously published TCR beta repertoires from roughly 690 donors and added high-resolution HLA genotyping to study TCR occurrence patterns. The genetic ancestry cluster associated with self-reported Caucasian donors included over 65% of the approximately 430 genotyped donors. An earlier analysis of fewer than 750 of the donors used high-throughput TCR beta sequencing to judge whether each TCR beta V gene segment behaved as functional or pseudogenic. Because of strong linkage in the cohort, roughly five DR-DQ haplotypes were treated as single units for association and clustering.

The library relied on the immunoSEQ multiplex PCR assay. The multiplex PCR relied on a mix of 60 forward primers for TCR Vbeta segments and 13 reverse primers for TCR Jbeta segments. A multiplex PCR assay on genomic DNA amplified the CDR3 region of rearranged TCR beta genes. The amplified TCR beta libraries were sequenced on the Illumina HiSeq System as 87-base-pair reads. The paper's data handling went like this. A later analysis tallied around 82 million unique TCR beta chains across the 700 or so repertoires, and approximately 12 million of those chains were shared by two or more donors. To remove PCR and sequencing errors, raw reads were error-corrected and collapsed into unique sequences using a nearest-neighbor algorithm that merged closely related sequences. To assign V, D and J gene segments, CDR3 sequences were aligned to IMGT reference sequences. Each retained sequence needed at least a six-nucleotide match to both a V gene segment and a J gene segment. A rearrangement was called productive if the CDR3 had no stop codons and remained in frame with V and J, and every other rearrangement was called non-productive. Following IMGT convention, CDR3 was defined as the stretch from the second conserved V-encoded cysteine up to the conserved J-encoded phenylalanine. Sequences without an unambiguous match to a single V gene segment were excluded from the earlier analysis of about 600 of the donors. In an earlier analysis of 450 to 700 of the donors, V segments were called functional above 56.7% productive rearrangements and were called segregating when the between-donor standard deviation exceeded 5%. A statistical classification framework was built to diagnose cytomegalovirus status from the catalog of TCR beta chain sequences. In a later analysis, V and J genes were assigned by comparing TCR nucleotide sequences against IMGT/GENE-DB human TR gene sequences. Using the TCRdist pipeline, a later analysis assigned CDR3 sequences along with most-parsimonious VDJ recombination scenarios. A later analysis defined each TCR beta chain by its CDR3 amino acid sequence plus V-gene family, and excluded reads lacking a unique V-gene family. As a way to deal with suspected cross-contamination and a sequencing artifact, a later analysis dropped over 550 nucleotide sequences that were highly shared and had low generation probability. For each public chain, a later analysis derived a clonal expansion index from normalized ranks of inferred template counts within each repertoire. In a later analysis, generation probabilities were computed with a VDJ recombination model fitted to out-of-frame rearrangements, and the resulting probabilities were checked against IGoR. A later analysis scored TCR-TCR, TCR-HLA and TCR-CMV co-occurrence with hypergeometric tests, applying a repertoire-size bias correction to TCR pairs. False discovery rates were estimated in a later analysis by permuting HLA or CMV assignments 20 times. In a later analysis, co-occurring TCRs were grouped using DBSCAN, with TCRdist sequence similarity added in when clustering inside HLA-allele-positive subsets. Co-occurrence clustering excluded repertoires with fewer than 30,000 or more than 120,000 public chains, plus five with anomalous nucleotide sharing. The clones in this table, taken by TCRdb from immuneACCESS, are in-frame only. Not every clone is retained; where verified, under half of the shortfall comes from an unresolved V gene, and the cause of the rest is unknown. V and J calls and clone size are those listed in that table; D and trimming were worked out from the DNA. In all, the sample holds about 180,000 clones, and around 82% of those were seen once. The ten largest account for around 0.96% of the sample.

CDR1 and CDR2 are drawn from the germline V gene: SGHTA, FQGTGA. V lost 2 bases and J lost 6 bases; the stretch between them is 14 bases long. The CDR3 numbers 15 residues from cysteine through phenylalanine. Here the CDR3 DNA is all that survives: 45 bases in frame from base 1. In total, fewer than 750 healthy bone marrow donors made up the cohort. At the time of sampling, every cohort member was nominally healthy, though immune exposures that went unrecorded were likely present. The donor was CMV seronegative and belonged to the group of over 350 seronegative cohort members. A peripheral blood sample was collected from each donor, and TCR beta sequencing was performed on peripheral blood mononuclear cells. Genomic DNA extraction from the blood cell samples was performed with the Qiagen DNeasy Blood Extraction Kit. Remarks on this clone: Its antigen target is currently unknown. Per-base quality was not reported, and no clone a single base away is much larger than it.

What the research found in general, with its limitations: At a false discovery rate of 0.05, a later analysis linked some 17,000 TCR beta sequences to specific HLA alleles. Most TCR sequences were observed very rarely across donors, whereas some public TCRs were present in many individuals. In a later analysis, the rate of TCR association differed among HLA loci, with DRB1 alleles having the most associated TCRs and HLA-C alleles having the fewest. Broadly in line with IMGT annotations, most TCR beta V segments showed up in productive rearrangements about 87% or about 30% of the time in an earlier analysis of 587 of the donors. CMV serostatus was the only immune exposure information available for the cohort. The study listed 150 to 200 TCR beta chains as associated with cytomegalovirus. The 87-base-pair reads could not distinguish some IMGT-functional V segments, including TRBV6-2 and TRBV6-3, so those segments were excluded. A later genetic analysis associated a missense DCLRE1C variant with V-gene and J-gene trimming of TCR beta chains, and an independent cohort replicated the association. Because some donors lacked HLA typing at each locus, the association tests relied only on the typed subset. The presence/absence analyses assumed that sequencing depth was roughly uniform across donors, and that assumption may not be true. A later genetic analysis reported fewer N-insertions in productive TCRs among donors in an Asian-associated ancestry cluster than the roughly 670-donor mean. A cluster of highly shared sequence variants was judged likely to be a technical artifact of the sequencing pipeline. The earlier analysis of 587 of the donors excluded seventeen rarely observed V segments, including chromosome 9 orphons, because counts were too low. Cytomegalovirus status was reported to be diagnosed by the classifier with high specificity and sensitivity in both the original and validation cohorts. A further reported finding was that TCR beta sequences accurately predicted the HLA-A and HLA-B alleles for most subjects in the first cohort. Strong co-occurrence of HLA alleles, especially DR and DQ, made assigning TCR associations to individual alleles difficult. Most CMV-associated TCR beta chains appeared to be HLA-restricted in a later analysis, and the HLA associations seemed to be driven largely by CMV exposure. In this cohort, only TCR beta chains were sequenced, and detectable features were limited by the absence of alpha or paired-chain data. Linkage disequilibrium might explain the correlated functional status among segregating V segments, but an unknown experimental factor could not be ruled out. The authors suggested that the approach could potentially be generalized to other disease states and immunological phenotypes. In vitro tests confirmed that a few of the cytomegalovirus-associated TCR beta chains recognize cytomegalovirus antigens. A later analysis reported that several top co-occurrence clusters appeared linked to parvovirus B19, influenza, CMV and Epstein-Barr virus. A later analysis found that HLA-associated TCR beta chains were more clonally expanded and had lower generation probabilities than equally common non-associated chains.

The sequence links TRBV7-3 to TRBJ2-1; perhaps TRBD1 is the D gene, with 6 bases matching. Sequences were obtained from PBMCs. This TCR was sampled from a man younger than 45 in good health and CMV-seronegative. The bases are TGTGCCAGCAGCTTATTTCAGGGGCCCCCCAATGAGCAGTTCTTC. The translation is CASSLFQGPPNEQFF.